The source of this T cell receptor (beta chain) is a study of beta chain features in type 1 diabetes. Study at large: Patients were similar to healthy donors in age and gender (as well as in cell yields). Findings and caveats of the study: All four CD4+ subsets of Type 1 diabetes patients contained TCRB CDR3s that were moderately but significantly shorter.

Expressed TCRB transcripts were sequenced because the isolated RNA had all been reverse transcribed beforehand. Sequencing was performed with immunoSEQ multiplex PCR; in TCRdb, only in-frame clones are kept and a portion is missing. The data contain about 330,000 clones, 8% to 13% of them seen just once; the ten biggest clones take up about 0.015%. V was pared by 7 bases and J by 0 bases, with 13 bases between. The CDR3 runs to 15 residues. This clone was picked up a small number of times. Its antigen is undetermined. Staining for CD45RO/CCR7/CD25/CD127/CD95/CD27 allowed sorting of CD4+ naive, central memory, regulatory and stem cell-like memory cells.

The chain is built from TRBV23-1 and TRBJ1-5; D gene uncertain. TRBV23-1 qualifies as an ORF whose function is uncertain. The receptor comes from a woman aged 25 to 45 in good health. Sequenced input: naive CD4+ T cells from blood. The CDR3 loop reads CASIDSEYSNQPQHF. CDR3 bases: TGCGCCAGCATTGATTCAGAATATAGCAATCAGCCCCAGCATTTT.